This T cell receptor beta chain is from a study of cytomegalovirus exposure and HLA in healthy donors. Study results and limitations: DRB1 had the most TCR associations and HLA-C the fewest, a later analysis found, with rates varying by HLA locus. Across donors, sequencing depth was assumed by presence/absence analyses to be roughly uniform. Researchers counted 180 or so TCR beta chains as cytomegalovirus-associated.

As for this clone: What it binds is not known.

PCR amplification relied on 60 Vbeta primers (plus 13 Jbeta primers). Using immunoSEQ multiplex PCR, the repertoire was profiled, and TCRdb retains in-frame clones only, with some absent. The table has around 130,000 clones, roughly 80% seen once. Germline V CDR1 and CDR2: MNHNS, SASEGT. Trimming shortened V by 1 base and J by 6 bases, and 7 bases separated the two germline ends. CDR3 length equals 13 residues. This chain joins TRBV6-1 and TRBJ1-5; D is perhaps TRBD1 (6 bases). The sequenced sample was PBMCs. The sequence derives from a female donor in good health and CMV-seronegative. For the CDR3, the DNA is TGTGCCAGCAGTGAAGGAGGGGGTCAGCCCCAGCATTTT. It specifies CASSEGGGQPQHF.